This T cell receptor (beta chain) came from a study of T cells in Graves' hyperthyroidism and ophthalmopathy. Lactation, pregnancy, other autoimmune disease or uncontrolled infection excluded patients. Clinicians diagnosed patients from clinical symptoms, serum thyroxine and TRAb, thyroid ultrasound and orbital computed tomography. TCR beta CDR3 sequences were amplified from RNA transcripts. HTBI primers drove first-round RT-PCR of the TCR CDR3. In TCRdb, the multiplex PCR reads were re-called with MiXCR into one record per CDR3 protein. The table lists about 600,000 distinct CDR3 sequences, 16% of them singletons, with roughly 3% in the top ten. The sample consisted of blood. The source is a woman in her thirties or forties with Graves' ophthalmopathy.

The CDR3 sequence is CSATQGTVETQYF. The CDR3, as DNA: TGCAGCGCAACCCAGGGAACTGTAGAGACCCAGTACTTC. The rearrangement uses TRBV29-1 and TRBJ2-5; tentatively, D is TRBD1 (5 bases). Germline V CDR1 and CDR2: SQVTM, ANQGSEA. The germline V and J ends were trimmed by 7 bases and 4 bases, with 16 bases remaining between them. This CDR3 contains 13 residues.